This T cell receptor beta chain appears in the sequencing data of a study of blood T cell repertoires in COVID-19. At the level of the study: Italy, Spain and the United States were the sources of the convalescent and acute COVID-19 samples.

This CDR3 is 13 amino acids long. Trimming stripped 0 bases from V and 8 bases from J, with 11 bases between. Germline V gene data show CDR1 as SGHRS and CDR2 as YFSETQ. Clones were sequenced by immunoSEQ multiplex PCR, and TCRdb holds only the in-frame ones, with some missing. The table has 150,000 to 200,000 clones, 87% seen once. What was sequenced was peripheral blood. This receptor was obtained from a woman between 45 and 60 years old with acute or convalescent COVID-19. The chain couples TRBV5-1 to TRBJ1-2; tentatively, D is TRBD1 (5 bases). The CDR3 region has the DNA TGCGCCAGCAGCTTGGAAGGGGCCTACGGCTACACCTTC. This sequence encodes CASSLEGAYGYTF.